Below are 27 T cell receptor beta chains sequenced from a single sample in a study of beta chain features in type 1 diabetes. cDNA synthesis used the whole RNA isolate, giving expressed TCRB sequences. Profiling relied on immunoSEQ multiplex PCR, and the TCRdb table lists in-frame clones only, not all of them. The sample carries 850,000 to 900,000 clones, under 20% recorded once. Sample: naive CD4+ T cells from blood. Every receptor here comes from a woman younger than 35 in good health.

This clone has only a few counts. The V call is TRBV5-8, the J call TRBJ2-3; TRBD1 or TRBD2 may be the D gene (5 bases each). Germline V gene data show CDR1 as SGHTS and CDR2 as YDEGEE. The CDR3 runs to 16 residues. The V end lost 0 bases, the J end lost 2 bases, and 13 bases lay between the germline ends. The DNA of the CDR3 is TGTGCCAGCAGCTTGGCCGGGGCAGAGGTCACAGATACGCAGTATTTT. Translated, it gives CASSLAGAEVTDTQYF.

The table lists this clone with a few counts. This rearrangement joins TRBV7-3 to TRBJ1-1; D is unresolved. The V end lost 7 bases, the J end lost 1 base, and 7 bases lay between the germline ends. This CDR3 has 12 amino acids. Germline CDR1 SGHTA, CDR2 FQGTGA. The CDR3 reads CASNHKNTEAFF. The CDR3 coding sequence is TGTGCCAGCAACCACAAGAACACTGAAGCTTTCTTT.

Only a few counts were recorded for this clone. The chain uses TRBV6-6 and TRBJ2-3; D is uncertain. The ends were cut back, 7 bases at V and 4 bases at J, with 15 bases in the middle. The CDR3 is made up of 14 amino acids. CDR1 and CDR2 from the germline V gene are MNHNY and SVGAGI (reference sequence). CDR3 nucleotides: TGTGCCAGCACCGACCGGGCCATGGCAGATACGCAGTATTTT. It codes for CASTDRAMADTQYF.

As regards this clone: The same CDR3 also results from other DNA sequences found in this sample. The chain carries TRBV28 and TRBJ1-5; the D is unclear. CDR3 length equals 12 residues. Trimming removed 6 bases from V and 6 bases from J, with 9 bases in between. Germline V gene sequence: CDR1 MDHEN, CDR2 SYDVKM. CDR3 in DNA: TGTGCCAGCAGCCTCCCGGGTCAGCCCCAGCATTTT. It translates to CASSLPGQPQHF.

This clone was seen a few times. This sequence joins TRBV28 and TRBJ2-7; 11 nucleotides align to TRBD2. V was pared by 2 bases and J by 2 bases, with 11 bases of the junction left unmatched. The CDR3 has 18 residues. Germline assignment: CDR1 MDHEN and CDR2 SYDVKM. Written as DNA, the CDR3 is TGTGCCAGCAGTTTAGGTAGCGGGAGGGCCCAACTCCCCTACGAGCAGTACTTC. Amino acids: CASSLGSGRAQLPYEQYF.

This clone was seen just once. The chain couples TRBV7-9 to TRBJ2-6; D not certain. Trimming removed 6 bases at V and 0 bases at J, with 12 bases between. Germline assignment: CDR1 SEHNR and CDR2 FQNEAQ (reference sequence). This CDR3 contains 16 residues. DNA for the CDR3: TGTGCCAGCAGTACGAGACACTCCTCTGGGGCCAACGTCCTGACTTTC. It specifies CASSTRHSSGANVLTF.

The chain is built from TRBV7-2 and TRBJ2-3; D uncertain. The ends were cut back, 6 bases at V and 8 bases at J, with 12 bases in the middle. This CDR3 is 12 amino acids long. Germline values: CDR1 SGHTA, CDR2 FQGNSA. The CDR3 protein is CASSNPVATQYF. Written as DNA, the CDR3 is TGTGCCAGCAGTAACCCAGTCGCTACGCAGTATTTT. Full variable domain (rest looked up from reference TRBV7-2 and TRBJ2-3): GAGVSQSPSNKVTEKGKDVELRCDPISGHTALYWYRQSLGQGLEFLIYFQGNSAPDKSGLPSDRFSAERTGGSVSTLTIQRTQQEDSAVYLCASSNPVATQYFGPGTRLTVL.

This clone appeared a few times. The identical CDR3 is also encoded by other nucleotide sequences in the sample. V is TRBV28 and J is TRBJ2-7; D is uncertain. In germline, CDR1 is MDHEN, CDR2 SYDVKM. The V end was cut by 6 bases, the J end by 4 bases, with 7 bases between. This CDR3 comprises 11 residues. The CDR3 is CASRSAYEQYF. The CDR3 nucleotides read TGTGCCAGCAGGTCGGCTTACGAGCAGTACTTC.

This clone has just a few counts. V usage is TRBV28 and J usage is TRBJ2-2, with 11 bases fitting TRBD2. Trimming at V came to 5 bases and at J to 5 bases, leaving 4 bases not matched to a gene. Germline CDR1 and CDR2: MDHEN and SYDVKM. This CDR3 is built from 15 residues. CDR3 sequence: CASSTLAGGTGELFF. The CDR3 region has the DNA TGTGCCAGCAGTACCCTAGCGGGAGGAACCGGGGAGCTGTTTTTT.

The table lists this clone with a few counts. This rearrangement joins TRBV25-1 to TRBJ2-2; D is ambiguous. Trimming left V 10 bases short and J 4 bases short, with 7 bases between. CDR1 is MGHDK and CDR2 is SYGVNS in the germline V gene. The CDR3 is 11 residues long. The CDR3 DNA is TGTGCCACCTCCCTCACCGGGGAGCTGTTTTTT. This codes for CATSLTGELFF.

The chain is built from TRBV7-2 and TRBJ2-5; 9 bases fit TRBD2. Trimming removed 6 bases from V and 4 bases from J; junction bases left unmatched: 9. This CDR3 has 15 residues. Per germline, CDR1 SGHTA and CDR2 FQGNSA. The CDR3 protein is CASRTGAGGGETQYF. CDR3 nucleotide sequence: TGTGCCAGCAGAACAGGGGCGGGAGGGGGAGAGACCCAGTACTTC.

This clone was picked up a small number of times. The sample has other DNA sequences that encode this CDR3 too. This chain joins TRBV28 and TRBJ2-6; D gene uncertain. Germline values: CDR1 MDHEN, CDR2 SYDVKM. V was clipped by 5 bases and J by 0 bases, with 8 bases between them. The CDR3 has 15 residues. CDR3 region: CASSPPGSGANVLTF. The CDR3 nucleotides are TGTGCCAGCAGTCCCCCAGGCTCTGGGGCCAACGTCCTGACTTTC.

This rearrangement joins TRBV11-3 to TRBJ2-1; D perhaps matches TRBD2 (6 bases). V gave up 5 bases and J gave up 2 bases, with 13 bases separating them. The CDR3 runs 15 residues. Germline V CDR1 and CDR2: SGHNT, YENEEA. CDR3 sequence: CASSLGGVTYNEQFF. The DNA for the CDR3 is TGTGCCAGCAGCCTCGGGGGAGTTACCTACAATGAGCAGTTCTTC.

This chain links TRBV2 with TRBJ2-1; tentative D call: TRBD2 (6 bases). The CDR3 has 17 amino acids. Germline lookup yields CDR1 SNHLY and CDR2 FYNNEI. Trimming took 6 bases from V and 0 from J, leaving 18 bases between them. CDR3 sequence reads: CASRGGAYPNSYNEQFF. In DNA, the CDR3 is TGTGCCAGCAGGGGCGGGGCGTACCCTAACTCCTACAATGAGCAGTTCTTC. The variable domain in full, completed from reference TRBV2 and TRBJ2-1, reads EPEVTQTPSHQVTQMGQEVILRCVPISNHLYFYWYRQILGQKVEFLVSFYNNEISEKSEIFDDQFSVERPDGSNFTLKIRSTKLEDSAMYFCASRGGAYPNSYNEQFFGPGTRLTVL.

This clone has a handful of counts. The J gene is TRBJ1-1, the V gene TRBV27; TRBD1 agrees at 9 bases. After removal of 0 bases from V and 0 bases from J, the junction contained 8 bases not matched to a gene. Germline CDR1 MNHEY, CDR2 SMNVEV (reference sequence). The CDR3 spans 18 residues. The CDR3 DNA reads TGTGCCAGCAGTTTATCCCCGGACAGGGGCCCCCTGAACACTGAAGCTTTCTTT. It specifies CASSLSPDRGPLNTEAFF.

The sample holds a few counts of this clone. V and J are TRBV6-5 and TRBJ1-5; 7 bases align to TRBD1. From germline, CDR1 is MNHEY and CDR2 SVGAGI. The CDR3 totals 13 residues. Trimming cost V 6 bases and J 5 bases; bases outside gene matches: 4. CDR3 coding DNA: TGTGCCAGCAGGAGAGACAGGGATCAGCCCCAGCATTTT. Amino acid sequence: CASRRDRDQPQHF.

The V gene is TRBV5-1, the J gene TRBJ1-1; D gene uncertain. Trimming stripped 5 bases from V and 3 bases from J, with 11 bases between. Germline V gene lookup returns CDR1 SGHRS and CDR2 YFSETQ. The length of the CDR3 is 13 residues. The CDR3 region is CASSRQRDTEAFF. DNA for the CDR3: TGCGCCAGCAGTAGGCAAAGGGACACTGAAGCTTTCTTT.

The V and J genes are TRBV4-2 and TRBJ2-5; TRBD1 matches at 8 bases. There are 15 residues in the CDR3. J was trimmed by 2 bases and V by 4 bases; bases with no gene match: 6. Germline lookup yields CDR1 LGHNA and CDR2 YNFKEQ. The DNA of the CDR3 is TGTGCCAGCAGCCCGCGGTGGGACAGGCAAGAGACCCAGTACTTC. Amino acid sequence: CASSPRWDRQETQYF.

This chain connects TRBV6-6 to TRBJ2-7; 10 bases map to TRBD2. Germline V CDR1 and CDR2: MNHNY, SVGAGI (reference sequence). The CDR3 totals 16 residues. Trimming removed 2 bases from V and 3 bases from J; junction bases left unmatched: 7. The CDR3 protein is CASSYASGRGSYEQYF. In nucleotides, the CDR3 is TGTGCCAGCAGTTACGCTAGCGGGAGAGGGAGCTACGAGCAGTACTTC.

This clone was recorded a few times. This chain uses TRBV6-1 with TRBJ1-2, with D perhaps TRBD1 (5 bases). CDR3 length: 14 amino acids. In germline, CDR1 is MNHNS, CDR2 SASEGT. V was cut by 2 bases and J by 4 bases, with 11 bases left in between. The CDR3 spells CASSESLGPYGYTF. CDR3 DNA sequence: TGTGCCAGCAGTGAAAGCTTGGGGCCCTATGGCTACACCTTC.

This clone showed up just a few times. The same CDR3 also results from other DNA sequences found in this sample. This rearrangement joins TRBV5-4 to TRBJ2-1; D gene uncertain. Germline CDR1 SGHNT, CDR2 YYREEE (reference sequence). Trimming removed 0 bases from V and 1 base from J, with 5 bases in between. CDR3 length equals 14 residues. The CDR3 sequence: CASSLGGSYNEQFF. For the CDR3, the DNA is TGTGCCAGCAGCTTGGGAGGTTCCTACAATGAGCAGTTCTTC.

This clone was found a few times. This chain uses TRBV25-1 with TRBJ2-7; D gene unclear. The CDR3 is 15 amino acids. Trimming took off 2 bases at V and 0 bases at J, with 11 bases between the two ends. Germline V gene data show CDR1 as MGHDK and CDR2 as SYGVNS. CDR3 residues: CASSELSLGSYEQYF. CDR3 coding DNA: TGTGCCAGCAGTGAACTGTCTTTGGGCTCCTACGAGCAGTACTTC.

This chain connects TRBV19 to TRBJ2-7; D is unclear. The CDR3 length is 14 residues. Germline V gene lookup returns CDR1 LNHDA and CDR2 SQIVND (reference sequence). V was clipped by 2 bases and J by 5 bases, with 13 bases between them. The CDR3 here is CASSIQASWDEQYF. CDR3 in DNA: TGTGCCAGTAGTATACAGGCCTCGTGGGACGAGCAGTACTTC.

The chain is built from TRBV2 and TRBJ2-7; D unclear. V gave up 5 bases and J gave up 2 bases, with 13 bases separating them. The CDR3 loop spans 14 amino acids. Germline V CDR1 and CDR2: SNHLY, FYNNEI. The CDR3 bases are TGTGCCAGCAGTTTGTCGCAGCTAACCTACGAGCAGTACTTC. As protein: CASSLSQLTYEQYF.

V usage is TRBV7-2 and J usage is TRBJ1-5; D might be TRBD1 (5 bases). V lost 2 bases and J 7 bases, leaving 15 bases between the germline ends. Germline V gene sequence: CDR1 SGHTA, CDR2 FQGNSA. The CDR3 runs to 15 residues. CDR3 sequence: CASSLRVGDTQPQHF. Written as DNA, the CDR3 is TGTGCCAGCAGCTTACGAGTGGGGGATACACAGCCCCAGCATTTT.

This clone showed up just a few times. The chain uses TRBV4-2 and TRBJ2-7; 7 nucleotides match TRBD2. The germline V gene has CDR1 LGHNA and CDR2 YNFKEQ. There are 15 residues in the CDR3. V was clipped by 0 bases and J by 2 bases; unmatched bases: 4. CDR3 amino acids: CASSQDSGTTYEQYF. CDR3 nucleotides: TGTGCCAGCAGCCAAGACTCCGGGACTACCTACGAGCAGTACTTC.

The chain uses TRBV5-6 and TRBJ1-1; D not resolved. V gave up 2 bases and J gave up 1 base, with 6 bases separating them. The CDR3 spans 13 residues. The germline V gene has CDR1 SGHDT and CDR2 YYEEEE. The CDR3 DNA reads TGTGCCAGCAGCTTCTCAGGGAACACTGAAGCTTTCTTT. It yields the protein CASSFSGNTEAFF.